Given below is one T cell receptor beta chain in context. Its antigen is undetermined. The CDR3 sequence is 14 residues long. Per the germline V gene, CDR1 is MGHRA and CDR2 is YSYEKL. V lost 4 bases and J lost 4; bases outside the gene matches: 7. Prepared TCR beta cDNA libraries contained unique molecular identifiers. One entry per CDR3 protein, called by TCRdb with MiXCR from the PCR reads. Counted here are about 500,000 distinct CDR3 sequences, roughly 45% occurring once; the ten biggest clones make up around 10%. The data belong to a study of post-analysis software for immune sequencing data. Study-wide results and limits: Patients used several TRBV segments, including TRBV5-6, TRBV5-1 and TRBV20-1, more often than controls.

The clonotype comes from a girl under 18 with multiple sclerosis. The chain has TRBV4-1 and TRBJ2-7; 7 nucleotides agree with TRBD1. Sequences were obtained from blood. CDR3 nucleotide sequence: TGCGCCAGCAGCCGAGGGACAGAATTTTACGAGCAGTACTTC. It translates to CASSRGTEFYEQYF.